Listed here are 21 T cell receptor beta chains from one sample, sequenced in a study of identical twins. TCRdb fed the 5' RACE reads into MiXCR, producing one record per CDR3 protein. The sample carries nearly 650,000 distinct CDR3 sequences, roughly 7.1% recorded once. These records were also assigned to another study, of yellow fever vaccine responses in identical twins.

Sequenced input: PBMCs. All receptors come from a woman between 18 and 30 years old in good health.

This clonotype has more than one count but fewer than ten. This chain uses TRBV7-8 with TRBJ1-5; D perhaps matches TRBD1 (5 bases). Looked up from germline, CDR1 is SGHVS and CDR2 is FQNEAQ. The length of the CDR3 is 15 residues. With 1 base removed from V and 2 bases from J, the gap between germline ends came to 9 bases. CDR3 loop: CASSLVDNGNQPQHF. The DNA for the CDR3 is TGTGCCAGCAGCTTAGTGGACAATGGCAATCAGCCCCAGCATTTT.

The chain has TRBV12-5 and TRBJ2-2, with 8 bases that match TRBD1. This CDR3 spans 16 amino acids. After removal of 3 bases from V and 4 bases from J, the junction contained 7 bases not matched to a gene. Germline loops: CDR1 LGHNT, CDR2 FRNRAP. The CDR3 reads CASGFGQGPLTGELFF. For the CDR3, the DNA is TGTGCTAGTGGTTTTGGACAGGGTCCCCTCACCGGGGAGCTGTTTTTT.

In its sample, this clonotype was seen many times. The rearrangement uses TRBV5-6 and TRBJ2-7; D gene ambiguous. V was cut by 0 bases and J by 2 bases, with 12 bases left in between. The CDR3 runs 15 residues. Germline V gene sequence: CDR1 SGHDT, CDR2 YYEEEE. DNA of the CDR3: TGTGCCAGCAGCTTGGACCCACCTTGGACCTACGAGCAGTACGTC. Its protein product is CASSLDPPWTYEQYV.

This clonotype was seen ten or more times. The V gene is TRBV9, the J gene TRBJ2-5, with 7 bases lining up with TRBD2. J gave up 0 bases and V 0 bases, and 2 bases lay outside the gene matches. Looked up from germline, CDR1 is SGDLS and CDR2 is YYNGEE. The CDR3 has 15 residues. The CDR3 sequence is CASSVGGGYQETQYF. For the CDR3, the DNA is TGTGCCAGCAGCGTAGGGGGGGGGTACCAAGAGACCCAGTACTTC.

This clonotype was seen more than once but under ten times. The rearrangement joins TRBV3-1 to TRBJ1-1, with 8 bases identical to TRBD1. This CDR3 has 15 residues. The germline gives CDR1 LGHDT, CDR2 YNNKEL (reference sequence). V lost 3 bases, J lost 0 bases, and 3 bases stayed unmatched. The DNA of the CDR3 is TGTGCCAGCAGCCACAGACAGGGGATGAACACTGAAGCTTTCTTT. Amino acid sequence: CASSHRQGMNTEAFF.

This clonotype was seen a few times. The chain has TRBV5-1 and TRBJ2-1; 12 nucleotides match TRBD2. Germline V gives CDR1 SGHRS, CDR2 YFSETQ. The CDR3 loop spans 16 amino acids. V gave up 2 bases and J gave up 7 bases; unmatched junction bases: 7. CDR3 region: CASSFSSGRANNEQFF. CDR3 in DNA: TGCGCCAGCAGCTTTTCTAGCGGGAGGGCCAATAATGAGCAGTTCTTC.

The gene calls are TRBV28 and TRBJ1-3, with 9 nucleotides matching TRBD1. Trimming took 6 bases from V and 3 from J; bases not matched to a gene: 9. The germline gives CDR1 MDHEN, CDR2 SYDVKM. The CDR3 covers 16 residues. CDR3 residues: CASSPVGTGSGNTIYF. CDR3 coding DNA: TGTGCCAGCAGCCCCGTAGGGACAGGGAGTGGAAACACCATATATTTT.

J is TRBJ1-5 and V is TRBV28, with D uncertain. This CDR3 spans 13 amino acids. Germline values: CDR1 MDHEN, CDR2 SYDVKM. Trimming took 4 bases from V and 5 from J, leaving 9 bases between them. The CDR3 is CASSYPNHQPQHF. The CDR3 coding sequence is TGTGCCAGCAGTTATCCGAACCATCAGCCCCAGCATTTT.

This clonotype was seen a few times. The chain couples TRBV12-5 to TRBJ2-2, with D perhaps given as TRBD1 or TRBD2 (5 bases each). Trimming pared 10 bases from V and 4 bases from J, leaving 13 bases between. CDR1 is LGHNT, CDR2 FRNRAP, per germline. This CDR3 is built from 13 residues. The DNA of the CDR3 is TGTGCTACACGGGGCCGATTCACCGGGGAGCTGTTTTTT. Translation: CATRGRFTGELFF.

The V call is TRBV14, the J call TRBJ2-7; a possible D gene is TRBD1 (5 bases). Germline loops: CDR1 SGHDN, CDR2 FVKESK. The CDR3 length is 13 residues. Trimming removed 0 bases at V and 5 bases at J, with 8 bases between. Here the CDR3 DNA reads TGTGCCAGCAGCCAAGACAGGGCCCACGAGCAGTACTTC. It is translated as CASSQDRAHEQYF.

About this clonotype: A much larger clone is a single base away; this may be a read error. The chain employs TRBV5-1 and TRBJ2-1; 11 positions match TRBD2. The CDR3 has 17 residues. In germline, CDR1 is SGHRS, CDR2 YFSETQ. The CDR3 bases are TGCGCCAGCAGCGTCACGGGACTAGCGGAGGTCCCTAATGAGGAGTTCTTC. Its protein is CASSVTGLAEVPNEEFF.

This clonotype was found many times. The chain carries TRBV6-4 and TRBJ2-2; TRBD2 matches 9 bases. This CDR3 has 15 amino acids. V dropped 5 bases and J dropped 5; count of bases not matched to a gene: 6. CDR1 is MRHNA and CDR2 is SNTAGT in the germline V gene. The CDR3 nucleotides are TGTGCCAGCAGTCGTAGCGGGAGCCAGACCGGGGAGCTGTTTTTT. Amino acids: CASSRSGSQTGELFF.

This clonotype has only a few counts. The rearrangement joins TRBV6-5 to TRBJ1-4; D gene uncertain. The CDR3 runs 12 residues. Germline V gives CDR1 MNHEY, CDR2 SVGAGI. V lost 1 base and J lost 8, with 5 bases in between. CDR3 bases: TGTGCCAGCAGTTACTTTGGAGAAAAACTGTTTTTT. Encoded protein: CASSYFGEKLFF.

V is TRBV7-8 and J is TRBJ2-5; tentative D call: TRBD2 (6 bases). The CDR3 has 16 residues. Germline loops: CDR1 SGHVS, CDR2 FQNEAQ. Deletions cut 2 bases from V and 2 bases from J, with 15 bases between. The CDR3, as DNA: TGTGCCAGCAGCTTATGGGGACTGACTAATCAAGAGACCCAGTACTTC. Amino acid sequence: CASSLWGLTNQETQYF.

This clonotype was seen many times. The rearrangement uses TRBV3-1 and TRBJ2-7; D ambiguous. CDR1 LGHDT and CDR2 YNNKEL come from the germline V gene (reference sequence). This CDR3 contains 14 residues. V was pared by 1 base and J by 0 bases, with 7 bases between. The DNA of the CDR3 is TGTGCCAGCAGCCAAGTTGAGGTCTCCTACGAGCAGTACTTC. Its protein product is CASSQVEVSYEQYF.

This clonotype appeared many times. V and J are TRBV5-1 and TRBJ2-5; possible D gene TRBD1, 7 bases. Germline loops: CDR1 SGHRS, CDR2 YFSETQ. With 1 base removed from V and 1 base from J, the gap between germline ends came to 14 bases. This CDR3 is built from 16 residues. Written as DNA, the CDR3 is TGCGCCAGCAGCTTGCGTGGAGGGGGCATCCAAGAGACCCAGTACTTC. It encodes CASSLRGGGIQETQYF. The full variable domain, in which reference TRBV5-1 and TRBJ2-5 provide the parts outside the CDR3, is KAGVTQTPRYLIKTRGQQVTLSCSPISGHRSVSWYQQTPGQGLQFLFEYFSETQRNKGNFPGRFSGRQFSNSRSEMNVSTLELGDSALYLCASSLRGGGIQETQYFGPGTRLLVL.

CDR3 sequence: CASTPGLDYEQYF. In nucleotides, the CDR3 is TGTGCCAGCACCCCGGGACTAGACTACGAGCAGTACTTC. V usage is TRBV2 and J usage is TRBJ2-7, with 8 bases that match TRBD2. The V gene's germline CDR1 is SNHLY and CDR2 FYNNEI. J was trimmed by 3 bases and V by 7 bases; bases with no gene match: 5. The CDR3 sequence is 13 residues long.

This clonotype has a handful of counts. The V gene is TRBV7-6, the J gene TRBJ2-5; D is undetermined. The V end was cut by 3 bases, the J end by 3 bases, with 8 bases between. Germline V gene lookup returns CDR1 SGHVS and CDR2 FNYEAQ. CDR3 length: 13 amino acids. CDR3 DNA sequence: TGTGCCAGCAGCTTTCACCGGGAAGAGACCCAGTACTTC. It encodes CASSFHREETQYF.

In this sample, this clonotype turned up a few times. V and J are TRBV5-1 and TRBJ2-7; D unresolved. This CDR3 region has 15 residues. Per germline, CDR1 SGHRS and CDR2 YFSETQ. The V and J ends lost 1 base and 2 bases respectively, with 13 bases between them. The CDR3 sequence: CASSLIPGIPYEQYF. DNA of the CDR3: TGCGCCAGCAGCTTGATCCCGGGCATCCCCTACGAGCAGTACTTC.

This chain joins TRBV12-3 or TRBV12-4 and TRBJ2-1; D not resolved. Trimming stripped 6 bases from V and 2 bases from J, with 14 bases between. CDR3 size: 15 residues. In nucleotides, the CDR3 is TGTGCCAGCAGAAATAGACCCGGACCCTACAATGAGCAGTTCTTC. It specifies CASRNRPGPYNEQFF.

This chain joins TRBV5-1 and TRBJ2-5; TRBD1 or TRBD2 may be the D gene (5 bases each). Germline V gene lookup returns CDR1 SGHRS and CDR2 YFSETQ. Trimming cost V 4 bases and J 3 bases, with 10 bases left between them. This CDR3 region has 13 residues. CDR3 in amino acids: CASSRDQKETQYF. In nucleotides, the CDR3 is TGCGCCAGCAGCAGGGACCAGAAAGAGACCCAGTACTTC.